A selection of T cell receptor beta chains follows, all from one sample in a study of cytotoxic CD8 clonotypes in ibrutinib-treated CLL. Profiled with immunoSEQ multiplex PCR; TCRdb holds only in-frame clones, not every one. The table lists a few hundred thousand clones, roughly 70% of them singletons. Sequencing was performed on PBMCs, taken after 36 months of ibrutinib treatment. The receptors derive from a human donor with chronic lymphocytic leukemia. The CDR3 runs from the conserved cysteine through the conserved F or W. Each record gives: clone size, D gene, V gene, J gene, CDR3 protein. D genes are given only for firm matches. Clone size appears in some rows only: once, few, many, or a class for an expanded clone.

-	TRBD1	TRBV10-1	TRBJ2-7	CASSLGTGPYEQYF
-	TRBD1	TRBV6-5	TRBJ2-7	CASSPTGGARHEQYF
-	TRBD1	TRBV28	TRBJ1-5	CASRLTRTGGIVQPQHF
-	-	TRBV9	TRBJ2-1	CASSVDRYNEQFF
-	TRBD2	TRBV15	TRBJ2-7	CATSREGLAGGQEQYF
-	-	TRBV7-9	TRBJ2-1	CASSLARQKYNEQFF
-	TRBD1	TRBV5-1	TRBJ2-1	CASSIDRGNNEQFF
few	TRBD2	TRBV5-1	TRBJ2-1	CASSLVAGVPHNEQFF
-	TRBD1	TRBV6-1	TRBJ1-5	CASSDPKTGGLRQPQHF
-	-	TRBV9	TRBJ1-1	CASSIGSNTEAFF
few	TRBD2	TRBV7-9	TRBJ2-7	CAVSLTAGGLHYEQYF
-	TRBD1	TRBV10-3	TRBJ2-7	CAIAGTGLPYEQYF
-	-	TRBV19	TRBJ1-3	CASSVAVSGNTIYF
-	-	TRBV10-3	TRBJ2-1	CAIRDRDPNLSYNEQFF
-	-	TRBV15	TRBJ2-1	CATSRRTGSTNEQFF
once	-	TRBV4-2	TRBJ2-3	CASSQLRTDTQYF
-	-	TRBV29-1	TRBJ2-7	CSVQGGSYEQYF